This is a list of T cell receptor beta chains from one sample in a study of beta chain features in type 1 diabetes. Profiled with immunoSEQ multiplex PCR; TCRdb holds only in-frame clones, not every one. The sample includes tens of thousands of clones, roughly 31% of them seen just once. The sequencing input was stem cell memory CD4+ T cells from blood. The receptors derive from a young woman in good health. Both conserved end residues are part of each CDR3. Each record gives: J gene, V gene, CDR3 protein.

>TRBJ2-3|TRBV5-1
CASSSSASGEGDTQYF
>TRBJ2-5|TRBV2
CASSKTSGGGGKETQYF
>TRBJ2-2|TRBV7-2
CASSFSGLAGQTGELFF
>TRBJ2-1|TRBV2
CASSPSLGGFNEQFF
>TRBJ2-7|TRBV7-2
CASSLGSTAPYEQYF
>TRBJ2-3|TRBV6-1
CASNSGTSGATQYF
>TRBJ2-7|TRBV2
CASRRRGAEQYF
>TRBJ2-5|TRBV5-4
CASSARGVPRGHQETQYF
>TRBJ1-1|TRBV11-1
CASSLGRGTEAFF
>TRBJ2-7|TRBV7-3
CASSSSPYLYEQYF
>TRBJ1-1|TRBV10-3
CAIGGQGNTEAFF
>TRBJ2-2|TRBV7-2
CASSPQGHNTGELFF
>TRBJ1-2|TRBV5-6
CASSLKGFYGYTF
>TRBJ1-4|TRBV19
CASSPEGDEKLFF
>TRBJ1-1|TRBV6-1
CASSDPGQGAISEAFF
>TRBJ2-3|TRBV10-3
CAISRGGEDTQYF
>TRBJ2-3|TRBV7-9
CASSTLAYDTQYF
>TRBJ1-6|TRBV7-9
CASSRQGANSSPLHF
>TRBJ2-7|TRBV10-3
CAISGTGDPYEQYF
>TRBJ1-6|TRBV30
CAWSWRAGTDNSPLHF
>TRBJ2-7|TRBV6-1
CASSGRGGLYEQYF
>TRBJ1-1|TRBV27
CASSLTRGTEAFF
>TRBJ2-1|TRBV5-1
CASSLALAGAKQFF
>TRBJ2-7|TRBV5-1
CASSLTSGGYEQYF
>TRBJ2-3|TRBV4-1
CASSQRGSTDTQYF
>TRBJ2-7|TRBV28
CASSSSGENYEQYF
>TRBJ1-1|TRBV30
CAWSRDSLLNTEAFF
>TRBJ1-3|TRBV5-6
CASSSSSGSGNTIYF
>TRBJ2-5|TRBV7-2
CASSYSEETQYF
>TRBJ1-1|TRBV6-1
CASRKPGQLNTEAFF
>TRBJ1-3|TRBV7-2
CASSLAQGVNTIYF
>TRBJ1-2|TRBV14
CASSQEYRGETTF
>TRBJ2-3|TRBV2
CASTDSGTDTQYF
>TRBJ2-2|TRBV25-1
CASITDMSGELFF
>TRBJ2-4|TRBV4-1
CASSQDTGDIQYF
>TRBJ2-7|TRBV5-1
CASSLRTGEDEQYF
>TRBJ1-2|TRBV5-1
CASSLQGESGYTF
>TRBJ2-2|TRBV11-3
CASSKEAGELFF
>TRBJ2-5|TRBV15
CATSRGPAGAEQETQYF
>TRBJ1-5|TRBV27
CASRVQGSGNQPQHF
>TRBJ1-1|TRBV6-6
CASRADRVGTEAFF
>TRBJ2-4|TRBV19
CASSREGIQYF
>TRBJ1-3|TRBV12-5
CASGLSGSGNTIYF
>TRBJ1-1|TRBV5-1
CASSLMGQLNTEAFF
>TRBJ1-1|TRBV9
CASSVDRGQAFF
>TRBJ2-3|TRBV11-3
CASSVAGGQQYF
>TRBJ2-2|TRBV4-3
CASSQQAGSLNTGELFF
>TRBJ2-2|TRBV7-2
CASTLLGVNTGELFF
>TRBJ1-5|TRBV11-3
CASSLGGGNQPQHF
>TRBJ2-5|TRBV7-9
CASSLVAGTGETQYF
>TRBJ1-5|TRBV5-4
CASSFEGARSPQHF
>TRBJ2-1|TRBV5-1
CASSSAGVLGNEQFF
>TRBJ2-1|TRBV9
CASSVESGGGHYNEQFF